Described below is a single TCR beta chain sequence and its context. The target antigen is unknown. One end of the junction does not line up with germline, which may come from a read error. Germline V lookup: CDR1 DFQATT, CDR2 SNEGSKA (reference sequence). This CDR3 contains 18 residues. These data belong to a study of CD8 T cells in ankylosing spondylitis. Preparation of TCR beta libraries was done by quantitative 5'-RACE with molecular barcodes. TCRdb processed the 5' RACE reads anew with MiXCR; each CDR3 protein has one entry. In the table there are about 300,000 distinct CDR3 sequences, approximately 10% of which are singletons. Study-wide findings and caveats: In ankylosing spondylitis patients, matched synovial fluid reportedly showed significant enrichment of disease-linked clones. Existing reports had already noted some motif variants in reactive arthritis synovial fluid and blood.

The chain recombines TRBV20-1 with TRBJ2-1; TRBD2 matches 13 bases. The material sequenced was blood, either unsorted or a sorted T cell fraction (not recorded which). The TCR was taken from a female donor with ankylosing spondylitis or in good health (not recorded which). CDR3 bases: TGCTGTGCCCGGGGAGGGAAAAAGACTAGCGGGAGGTTCAATGAGCAGTTCTTC. It codes for CCARGGKKTSGRFNEQFF.